This TCR beta chain was profiled in a study of blood T cell repertoires in COVID-19. Across the whole study: The United States, Italy and Spain supplied acute and convalescent COVID-19 samples. Sources were T cells, B-cell-depleted T cells, or PBMCs; the material itself was cDNA or gDNA.

In the original analysis: Amplification of reference gene primers provided the estimated nucleated cell counts. Sequenced by immunoSEQ multiplex PCR; TCRdb stores in-frame clones only, minus some. The D gene and trimming were derived from the DNA, and the V and J assignments and clone size from that table. The sample has about 180,000 clones, more than 75% seen once; the top ten hold roughly 18%. Sequencing was performed on peripheral blood. The TCR comes from a person between 65 and 79 years old with COVID-19, enrolled during active disease.

In nucleotides, the CDR3 is TGTGCCAGCAGCTTAGCGGGGAGTGAGCAGTACTTC. Translating it yields CASSLAGSEQYF. V usage is TRBV11-1 and J usage is TRBJ2-7; D is perhaps TRBD2 (5 bases). Trimming shortened V by 0 bases and J by 7 bases, and 7 bases separated the two germline ends. CDR3 length: 12 amino acids. Germline CDR1 is SGHAT and CDR2 is FQDESV (reference sequence). Together with reference TRBV11-1 and TRBJ2-7, the CDR3 gives the full variable domain: EAEVAQSPRYKITEKSQAVAFWCDPISGHATLYWYRQILGQGPELLVQFQDESVVDDSQLPKDRFSAERLKGVDSTLKIQPAELGDSAMYLCASSLAGSEQYFGPGTRLTVT.